This TCR beta chain originates from a study of shared clonotypes between healthy human individuals. Study results and limitations: Around 5.4% of naive CD4 clonotypes were common to a few donors. The expectation was that sequencing depth would affect clonotype sharing among donors.

As regards this clone: Antigen specificity is unknown.

TCRdb's copy holds only in-frame clones and misses some; the assay was immunoSEQ multiplex PCR. This sample yields roughly 650,000 clones, of which 95% to 96% are seen a single time; 0.11% belongs to the top ten. The naive CD8 fraction comprised CD45RO-negative cells positively selected for CCR7 and excluded terminally differentiated effector memory CD45RA+ cells. Donors comprised only Caucasian adults living in Nashville, Tennessee. The length of the CDR3 is 17 residues. Germline CDR1 MDHEN, CDR2 SYDVKM. V lost 3 bases to trimming and J lost 4 bases; unmatched junction nucleotides: 7. Sequences were obtained from naive CD8+ T cells sorted from blood. The clonotype originates from a woman aged 25 to 39 in good health. This chain joins TRBV28 and TRBJ2-1, with TRBD1 identical over 12 bases. The CDR3 sequence is CASSFPGTGGGYNEQFF. CDR3 bases: TGTGCCAGCAGTTTTCCCGGGACAGGGGGCGGATACAATGAGCAGTTCTTC.